This T cell receptor (beta chain) comes out of a study of blood T cell repertoires in COVID-19. Background on the study: Acute and convalescent COVID-19 specimens originated in the United States, Italy and Spain. Sources were T cells, B-cell-depleted T cells, or PBMCs; the material itself was cDNA or gDNA.

The CDR3 is made up of 15 amino acids. Trimming at V came to 0 bases and at J to 5 bases, leaving 4 bases not matched to a gene. Germline V gives CDR1 SGHTA, CDR2 FQGNSA. Original processing methods: The authors estimated nucleated cell counts from reference gene primer amplification. TCRdb's table, derived via immunoSEQ multiplex PCR, lists solely in-frame clones and lacks some. V and J calls plus clone size are reproduced from that table; the DNA served to infer D and trimming. The profile shows about 170,000 clones, around 82% of them singletons. This chain joins TRBV7-2 and TRBJ2-7; 10 bases line up with TRBD2. The source is a human donor with acute or convalescent COVID-19. The donor label of this sample is uncertain. Sequenced sample: peripheral blood. The CDR3, as DNA: TGTGCCAGCAGCTTAGCGCGTCTAGCGGGAGACGAGCAGTACTTC. Amino acids: CASSLARLAGDEQYF.